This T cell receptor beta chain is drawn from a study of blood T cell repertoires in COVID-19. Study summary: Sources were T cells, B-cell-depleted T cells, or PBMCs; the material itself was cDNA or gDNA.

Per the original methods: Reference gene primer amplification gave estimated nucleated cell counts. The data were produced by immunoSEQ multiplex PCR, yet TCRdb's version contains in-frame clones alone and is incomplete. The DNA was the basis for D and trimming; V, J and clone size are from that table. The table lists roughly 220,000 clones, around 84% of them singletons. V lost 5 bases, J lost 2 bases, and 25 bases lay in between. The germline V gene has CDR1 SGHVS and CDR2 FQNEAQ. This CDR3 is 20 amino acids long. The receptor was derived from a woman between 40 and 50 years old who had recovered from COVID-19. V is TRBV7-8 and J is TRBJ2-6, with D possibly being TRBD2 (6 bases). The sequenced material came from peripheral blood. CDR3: CASSLSPRRDFRTGANVLTF. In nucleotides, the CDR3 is TGTGCCAGCAGCCTGAGCCCCCGCCGGGACTTTCGCACTGGGGCCAACGTCCTGACTTTC.